This record looks at one TCR beta chain sequence and its context. The data stem from a study of blood T cell repertoires in COVID-19. Profiled with immunoSEQ multiplex PCR; TCRdb holds only in-frame clones, not every one. The sample has around 72,000 clones; around 87% are singletons. The CDR3 is 16 residues long. Trimming removed 3 bases from V and 4 bases from J; junction bases left unmatched: 9. Germline V gene sequence: CDR1 MNHNS, CDR2 SASEGT. Sequenced input: peripheral blood. This TCR came from a man aged 50 to 59 with active COVID-19. The chain carries TRBV6-1 and TRBJ2-5; 9 bases match TRBD2. Written as DNA, the CDR3 is TGTGCCAGCAGTGAGTCCCCGGGACTAGCAGCAGAGACCCAGTACTTC. Amino acids: CASSESPGLAAETQYF.